A selection of T cell receptor beta chains follows, all from one sample in a study of identical twins. Each CDR3 protein gets one entry after TCRdb re-called the 5' RACE reads with MiXCR. This table holds hundreds of thousands of distinct CDR3 sequences, over 9% found once. Another study also made use of these data, one on yellow fever vaccine responses in identical twins.

Source material: PBMCs. All receptors come from a woman under 30 in good health. CDR3s include the opening cysteine and the closing phenylalanine or tryptophan. The D gene is left open where the match is weak. Part of the rows lack a size; the others show once, few, many or a class for expanded clones.

J gene | clone size | V gene | D gene | CDR3 DNA | CDR3 protein
TRBJ2-3 | few | TRBV28 | NA | TGTGCCAGCAGTTTAATCCCTGGTCAGGGTCTAGATACGCAGTATTTT | CASSLIPGQGLDTQYF
TRBJ2-3 | few | TRBV20-1 | TRBD2 | TGCAGTGCTAGTCTAGCGGGGGGCCACACAGATACGCAGTATTTT | CSASLAGGHTDTQYF
TRBJ2-7 | few | TRBV29-1 | TRBD2 | TGCAGCGTTGAAGTTGAGGGGACTAGCGGGACGCAGCTCTACGAGCAGTACTTC | CSVEVEGTSGTQLYEQYF
TRBJ2-1 | NA | TRBV5-1 | TRBD2 | TGCGCCAGCTTCCTGGGGGCAGCGGGAGAAGGCAATGAGCAGTTCTTC | CASFLGAAGEGNEQFF
TRBJ2-1 | few | TRBV12-3/TRBV12-4 | NA | TGTGCCTGCAGTTTATCCTCTTGGGTGCGAACCAAGAACAATGAGCAGTTCTTC | CACSLSSWVRTKNNEQFF
TRBJ2-5 | few | TRBV4-1 | NA | TGCGCCAGCAGCCAAATATACCTTTCCCAAGAGACCCAGTACTTC | CASSQIYLSQETQYF
TRBJ2-1 | few | TRBV11-2 | TRBD2 | TGTGCCAGCAGCTCAACTAGCGGGAGCGTCTACAATGAGCAGTTCTTC | CASSSTSGSVYNEQFF
TRBJ2-7 | many | TRBV12-3/TRBV12-4 | TRBD1 | TGTGCCAGCAGTTTCCCGGGACAGGGTCGCGAGCAGTACTTC | CASSFPGQGREQYF
TRBJ2-7 | few | TRBV28 | NA | TGTGCCAGCAGTAAGTCGACCGCGGAGGCACTAAAGTTTTACGAGCAGTACTTC | CASSKSTAEALKFYEQYF
TRBJ2-7 | many | TRBV12-3/TRBV12-4 | NA | TGTGCCAGCAGTTTACGGGACTACGAGCAGTACTTC | CASSLRDYEQYF
TRBJ1-2 | NA | TRBV5-6 | TRBD1 | TGTGCCAGCAGCTTGCGACAGGGAAGTTATGGCTACACCTTC | CASSLRQGSYGYTF
TRBJ2-5 | NA | TRBV29-1 | NA | TGCAGCGTTGAGGTCACTCAAGAGACCCAGTACTTC | CSVEVTQETQYF
TRBJ2-7 | few | TRBV2 | TRBD2 | TGTGCCAGCAGGGAAGCGGGAGGGACCTACGAGCAGTACTTC | CASREAGGTYEQYF
TRBJ2-1 | many | TRBV24-1 | NA | TGTGCCACCAGGCAGAGCTCCTACAATGAGCAGTTCTTC | CATRQSSYNEQFF
TRBJ2-5 | NA | TRBV20-1 | TRBD2 | TGCAGTGCTAGGTCAGCGGGGTTACAAGAGACCCAGTACTTC | CSARSAGLQETQYF
TRBJ1-5 | NA | TRBV12-3/TRBV12-4 | TRBD1 | TGTGCCAGCAGTAGGACAGGGGCATATCAGCCCCAGCATTTT | CASSRTGAYQPQHF
TRBJ2-5 | many | TRBV28 | NA | TGTGCCAGCAGTTTTAGGGGCAGGGGTCAAGAGACCCAGTACTTC | CASSFRGRGQETQYF
TRBJ2-5 | many | TRBV20-1 | TRBD2 | TGCAGTGCTAGTAGACTAGCGGGAGTGGAGACCCAGTACTTC | CSASRLAGVETQYF
TRBJ1-6 | few | TRBV5-5 | NA | TGTGCCAGCAGCTCCTTGGATAATTCACCCCTCCACTTT | CASSSLDNSPLHF
TRBJ2-3 | few | TRBV5-1 | NA | TGCGCCAGCAGCTTCCTCGGGACGACCACAGATACGCAGTATTTT | CASSFLGTTTDTQYF
TRBJ1-2 | few | TRBV7-9 | NA | TGTGCCAGCACCACCGGGAGGGAACCTAACTATGGCTACACCTTC | CASTTGREPNYGYTF
TRBJ1-1 | few | TRBV18 | NA | TGTGCCAGCTCACCGGTTGGGGGGAACACTGAAGCTTTCTTT | CASSPVGGNTEAFF
TRBJ2-1 | few | TRBV20-1 | NA | TGCAGTGCTAGAGATATAAGTATAGGTAACCCGGATGAGCAGTTCTTC | CSARDISIGNPDEQFF
TRBJ2-5 | NA | TRBV28 | TRBD1 | TGTGCCAGCAGTTTTCTTGGACGGACAGGGGGCCAAGAGACCCAGTACTTC | CASSFLGRTGGQETQYF
TRBJ1-1 | NA | TRBV11-2 | NA | TGTGCCAGCAGCTTAATCGGGAAGACGAACACTGAAGCTTTCTTT | CASSLIGKTNTEAFF
TRBJ2-1 | few | TRBV6-5 | NA | TGTGCCAGCGGTCGACAGGTCCATGAGCAGTTCTTC | CASGRQVHEQFF
TRBJ2-1 | few | TRBV27 | TRBD2 | TGTGCCACCAAGGGACTAGTGGAGGGCAATGAGCAGTTCTTC | CATKGLVEGNEQFF
TRBJ2-3 | NA | TRBV9 | NA | TGTGCCAGCAGCCCTCGACACGGGGGCGATACGCAGTATTTT | CASSPRHGGDTQYF
TRBJ2-1 | NA | TRBV24-1 | TRBD2 | TGTGCCACCAGTGATGGACTAGCGGTCAATGAGCAGTTCTTC | CATSDGLAVNEQFF
TRBJ1-6 | NA | TRBV5-6 | NA | TGTGCCAGCAGCTTTTCATGGATTTCCCCTAATTCACCCCTCCACTTT | CASSFSWISPNSPLHF
TRBJ1-4 | few | TRBV7-9 | TRBD1 | TGTGCCAGCAGCCGTGCCGACAGGGTAACTAATGAAAAACTGTTTTTT | CASSRADRVTNEKLFF